These T cell receptor beta chains were read from a single sample in a study of T cells after yellow fever vaccination. TCRdb independently ran MiXCR on the 5' RACE reads; one entry per CDR3 protein. The sample carries about 300,000 distinct CDR3 sequences, 8.7% recorded once. Source: CD4+ T cells sorted from PBMCs, taken 5 days after the yellow fever booster vaccination. These receptors were obtained from a man between 18 and 35 years old who received the YFV17D yellow fever vaccine. CDR3s include the opening cysteine and the closing phenylalanine or tryptophan. Each record gives: clone size, D gene, V gene, J gene, CDR3 protein, CDR3 DNA. The D gene is left open where the match is weak. Clone size appears in some rows only: once, few, many, or a class for an expanded clone.

clone size: few
D gene: NA
V gene: TRBV2
J gene: TRBJ2-7
CDR3 protein: CASSRETGGEQYF
CDR3 DNA: TGTGCCAGCAGCAGGGAAACGGGCGGGGAGCAGTACTTC

clone size: NA
D gene: TRBD1
V gene: TRBV12-3/TRBV12-4
J gene: TRBJ2-1
CDR3 protein: CASSLRTGVNEQFF
CDR3 DNA: TGTGCCAGCAGTTTGAGGACAGGGGTGAATGAGCAGTTCTTC

clone size: many
D gene: NA
V gene: TRBV2
J gene: TRBJ2-5
CDR3 protein: CASSARGGETQYF
CDR3 DNA: TGTGCCAGCAGTGCCCGCGGGGGCGAGACCCAGTACTTC

clone size: NA
D gene: NA
V gene: TRBV6-1
J gene: TRBJ2-2
CDR3 protein: CASSTYQNTGELFF
CDR3 DNA: TGTGCCAGCAGTACCTACCAGAACACCGGGGAGCTGTTTTTT

clone size: few
D gene: NA
V gene: TRBV7-2
J gene: TRBJ2-1
CDR3 protein: CASSLVGGDDEQFF
CDR3 DNA: TGTGCCAGCAGCTTAGTGGGCGGTGACGATGAGCAGTTCTTC

clone size: NA
D gene: NA
V gene: TRBV4-3
J gene: TRBJ1-5
CDR3 protein: CASSQELVLGTYSNQPQHF
CDR3 DNA: TGCGCCAGCAGCCAAGAACTCGTTTTGGGGACATACAGCAATCAGCCCCAGCATTTT

clone size: NA
D gene: NA
V gene: TRBV6-6
J gene: TRBJ1-1
CDR3 protein: CASSYSGVLAFF
CDR3 DNA: TGTGCCAGCAGTTACTCGGGGGTTCTCGCTTTCTTT

clone size: few
D gene: NA
V gene: TRBV5-5
J gene: TRBJ1-2
CDR3 protein: CASGRGGPGYGYTF
CDR3 DNA: TGTGCCAGCGGAAGGGGGGGGCCTGGCTATGGCTACACCTTC

clone size: many
D gene: TRBD1
V gene: TRBV15
J gene: TRBJ2-1
CDR3 protein: CATSRDLPGQGAYNEQFF
CDR3 DNA: TGTGCCACCAGCAGAGACCTACCGGGACAGGGAGCATACAATGAGCAGTTCTTC

clone size: few
D gene: TRBD1
V gene: TRBV2
J gene: TRBJ1-2
CDR3 protein: CASSEQGVVWEGYTF
CDR3 DNA: TGTGCCAGCAGCGAACAGGGGGTTGTGTGGGAAGGCTACACCTTC

clone size: few
D gene: NA
V gene: TRBV6-6
J gene: TRBJ2-5
CDR3 protein: CASSYSRLGSSGETQYF
CDR3 DNA: TGTGCCAGCAGTTACTCTCGGTTAGGGTCATCAGGGGAGACCCAGTACTTC

clone size: few
D gene: NA
V gene: TRBV12-3/TRBV12-4
J gene: TRBJ1-4
CDR3 protein: CASSSPLGGIEKLFF
CDR3 DNA: TGTGCCAGCAGTTCCCCGCTAGGGGGGATTGAAAAACTGTTTTTT

clone size: many
D gene: NA
V gene: TRBV20-1
J gene: TRBJ2-5
CDR3 protein: CSAPRSPRETQYF
CDR3 DNA: TGCAGCGCCCCCCGGAGCCCACGGGAGACCCAGTACTTC

clone size: many
D gene: TRBD2
V gene: TRBV2
J gene: TRBJ2-5
CDR3 protein: CASSPTSAKETQYF
CDR3 DNA: TGTGCCAGCAGTCCGACTAGCGCTAAAGAGACCCAGTACTTC

clone size: NA
D gene: NA
V gene: TRBV15
J gene: TRBJ2-1
CDR3 protein: CATSREAGAHNNEQFF
CDR3 DNA: TGTGCCACCAGCAGAGAAGCCGGAGCACATAACAATGAGCAGTTCTTC

clone size: few
D gene: TRBD1
V gene: TRBV7-9
J gene: TRBJ1-2
CDR3 protein: CASSLFGTGDGYTF
CDR3 DNA: TGTGCCAGCAGCCTTTTCGGGACAGGGGATGGCTACACCTTC

clone size: few
D gene: NA
V gene: TRBV19
J gene: TRBJ2-3
CDR3 protein: CASSGARGRTDTQYF
CDR3 DNA: TGTGCCAGTAGTGGCGCCAGGGGCCGCACAGATACGCAGTATTTT

clone size: NA
D gene: NA
V gene: TRBV29-1
J gene: TRBJ2-5
CDR3 protein: CSVGGQQETQYF
CDR3 DNA: TGCAGCGTGGGGGGACAGCAAGAGACCCAGTACTTC

clone size: few
D gene: NA
V gene: TRBV6-6
J gene: TRBJ1-4
CDR3 protein: CASTLAWGDNEKLFF
CDR3 DNA: TGTGCCAGCACCTTAGCGTGGGGTGATAATGAAAAACTGTTTTTT

clone size: few
D gene: TRBD2
V gene: TRBV5-6
J gene: TRBJ2-5
CDR3 protein: CASNLAGVETQYF
CDR3 DNA: TGTGCCAGCAACTTAGCGGGGGTGGAGACCCAGTACTTC

clone size: once
D gene: NA
V gene: TRBV5-6
J gene: TRBJ1-2
CDR3 protein: CASSLIDRTYGYTF
CDR3 DNA: TGTGCCAGCAGCTTAATTGACAGGACATATGGCTACACCTTC

clone size: many
D gene: TRBD2
V gene: TRBV5-1
J gene: TRBJ2-3
CDR3 protein: CASSSGTSGGSGTDTQYF
CDR3 DNA: TGCGCCAGCAGCTCAGGGACTAGCGGGGGATCCGGCACAGATACGCAGTATTTT

clone size: few
D gene: NA
V gene: TRBV6-2/TRBV6-3
J gene: TRBJ2-5
CDR3 protein: CASSPTWETQYF
CDR3 DNA: TGTGCCAGCAGTCCTACCTGGGAGACCCAGTACTTC

clone size: few
D gene: NA
V gene: TRBV5-1
J gene: TRBJ2-5
CDR3 protein: CASRLGRETQYF
CDR3 DNA: TGCGCCAGCAGACTAGGGCGGGAGACCCAGTACTTC

clone size: few
D gene: TRBD2
V gene: TRBV12-3/TRBV12-4
J gene: TRBJ2-7
CDR3 protein: CASTWTSGAYEQYF
CDR3 DNA: TGTGCCAGCACCTGGACTAGCGGGGCCTACGAGCAGTACTTC

clone size: NA
D gene: NA
V gene: TRBV7-6
J gene: TRBJ2-5
CDR3 protein: CASGPLFTQYF
CDR3 DNA: TGTGCCAGCGGGCCCCTATTTACCCAGTACTTC

clone size: NA
D gene: TRBD1
V gene: TRBV4-3
J gene: TRBJ2-2
CDR3 protein: CASNRGVDTGELFF
CDR3 DNA: TGCGCCAGCAACAGGGGGGTTGACACCGGGGAGCTGTTTTTT

clone size: NA
D gene: NA
V gene: TRBV7-9
J gene: TRBJ1-1
CDR3 protein: CASSLDSYSFEAFF
CDR3 DNA: TGTGCCAGCAGCTTAGACAGCTACTCCTTCGAAGCTTTCTTT